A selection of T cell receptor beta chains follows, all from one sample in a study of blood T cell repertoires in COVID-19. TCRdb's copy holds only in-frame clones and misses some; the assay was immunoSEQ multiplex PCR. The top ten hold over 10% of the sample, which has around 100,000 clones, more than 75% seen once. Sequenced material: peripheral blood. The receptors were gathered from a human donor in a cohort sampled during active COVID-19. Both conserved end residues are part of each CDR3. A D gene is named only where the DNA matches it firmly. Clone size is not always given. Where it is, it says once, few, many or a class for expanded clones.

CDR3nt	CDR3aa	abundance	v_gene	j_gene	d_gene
TGTGCCAGCAGCCTCGGACCTAGCGGCCCAAGCTCCTACGAGCAGTACTTC	CASSLGPSGPSSYEQYF	-	TRBV3-1/TRBV3-2	TRBJ2-7	TRBD2
TGCAGCGTTGATGGGGCGAGGGGGACCTACGAGCAGTACTTC	CSVDGARGTYEQYF	-	TRBV29-1	TRBJ2-7	-
TGTGCCAGCAGCCAGGGGGCTGGAGAGACCCAGTACTTC	CASSQGAGETQYF	-	TRBV6-6	TRBJ2-5	TRBD1
TGTGCCAGCAGGCCGGGGTTCGGTGAAAAACTGTTTTTT	CASRPGFGEKLFF	-	TRBV11-2	TRBJ1-4	-
TGCAGTGCTAGTAACGCGGGAGCGGCAGATACGCAGTATTTT	CSASNAGAADTQYF	-	TRBV20-1	TRBJ2-3	TRBD2
TGTGCCATCAAAGAGGGGACAGAGAGCTCCTACAATGAGCAGTTCTTC	CAIKEGTESSYNEQFF	-	TRBV10-3	TRBJ2-1	TRBD1
TGTGCCAGCAGCTTAAGCGGGGAGACCCAGTACTTC	CASSLSGETQYF	-	TRBV11-2	TRBJ2-5	-
TGTGCCAGTAGTTCGGGACAGAATTCACCCCTCCACTTT	CASSSGQNSPLHF	few	TRBV19	TRBJ1-6	TRBD1
TGTGCCAGTAGTATAGGGCAGGTCATGGGGCCCCAGCATTTT	CASSIGQVMGPQHF	-	TRBV19	TRBJ1-5	-
TGTGCCAGTAGAGAGTTCGGGGGTAGGGTGCCTAGCAATCAGCCCCAGCATTTT	CASREFGGRVPSNQPQHF	-	TRBV19	TRBJ1-5	-
TGTGCCAGCAGCTTGGAGTCGGGTCTAGCGGGAAAGTTCTTC	CASSLESGLAGKFF	-	TRBV5-4	TRBJ2-1	TRBD2
TGTGCCAGCAGCTTAGTGAGCGGGAGTGGGTACGAGCAGTACTTC	CASSLVSGSGYEQYF	-	TRBV7-2	TRBJ2-7	TRBD2
TGCGCCAGCAGCCAAGATGCGGGCCCGGGCACCGGGGAGCTGTTTTTT	CASSQDAGPGTGELFF	-	TRBV4-3	TRBJ2-2	-
TGTGCCAGCAGTGAAGGGACAGAAGTTTATCAGCCCCAGCATTTT	CASSEGTEVYQPQHF	-	TRBV6-1	TRBJ1-5	-
TGCGCCAGCAGCTTGGAGGGACAGGGGGCCTACGAGCAGTACTTC	CASSLEGQGAYEQYF	-	TRBV5-1	TRBJ2-7	TRBD1
TGTGCCAGCAGTCAAGACAGGTTAATCTACGAGCAGTACTTC	CASSQDRLIYEQYF	-	TRBV27	TRBJ2-7	-
TGCGCCAGCCAACGAAGCCCGGAGGCAGATACGCAGTATTTT	CASQRSPEADTQYF	-	TRBV5-1	TRBJ2-3	-
TGTGCCAGCAGTGTTAGCGGGGGCCAGGGAGATACGCAGTATTTT	CASSVSGGQGDTQYF	few	TRBV2	TRBJ2-3	TRBD2
TGTGCCAGCAGCCAATACCCCAGGGCTGAAGCTTTCTTT	CASSQYPRAEAFF	once	TRBV3-1/TRBV3-2	TRBJ1-1	-
TGTGCCAGCAGCTTACTCCAAGAGACCCAGTACTTC	CASSLLQETQYF	-	TRBV7-2	TRBJ2-5	-
TGTGCCAGCAGTTTAACGGGGGGCAGGACAGATACGCAGTATTTT	CASSLTGGRTDTQYF	-	TRBV28	TRBJ2-3	-
TGCAGTGCTAGTGAATCTTTCGGCGGACTAGGGAGCTACGAGCAGTACTTC	CSASESFGGLGSYEQYF	-	TRBV20-1	TRBJ2-7	TRBD2
TGTGCCAGCTCGGGACTAGAGGTTAATGAGCAGTTCTTC	CASSGLEVNEQFF	-	TRBV18	TRBJ2-1	TRBD2
TGCGCCAGCAGCCAAGTGTACACGGGAGGGGAGACCCAGTACTTC	CASSQVYTGGETQYF	-	TRBV4-3	TRBJ2-5	TRBD2
TGCGCCAGCAGCTTGGGTCCCGACACCGGGGAGCTGTTTTTT	CASSLGPDTGELFF	-	TRBV5-1	TRBJ2-2	-
TGCGCCAGCAGCCGTCCTAGCGGGGGGGCCTACAATGAGCAGTTCTTC	CASSRPSGGAYNEQFF	-	TRBV4-1	TRBJ2-1	TRBD2
TGCAGTGCCCCGACAGGGTTGGGCTACACCTTC	CSAPTGLGYTF	-	TRBV20-1	TRBJ1-2	TRBD1
TGTGCCAGCCGGACAGGGGTCTACGAGCAGTACTTC	CASRTGVYEQYF	-	TRBV27	TRBJ2-7	TRBD1
TGCGCCAGCAGCCCCAGAGGGGGCATCACAGATACGCAGTATTTT	CASSPRGGITDTQYF	-	TRBV5-1	TRBJ2-3	TRBD1
TGTGCCAGCAGCCCCTCTAACTATGGCTACACCTTC	CASSPSNYGYTF	few	TRBV9	TRBJ1-2	-
TGTGCCAGCACCCAGGGGTGGTCTAATGAAAAACTGTTTTTT	CASTQGWSNEKLFF	once	TRBV7-9	TRBJ1-4	-
TGTGCCAGCAGCTCCAAACCTAGGGGCGGAGAGACCCAGTACTTC	CASSSKPRGGETQYF	-	TRBV7-2	TRBJ2-5	-
TGTGCCAGCAGCCTTTTCCAGTTTAGCAATCAGCCCCAGCATTTT	CASSLFQFSNQPQHF	-	TRBV6-5	TRBJ1-5	-
TGCGCCAGCCGGACAGCCTACGAGCAGTACTTC	CASRTAYEQYF	-	TRBV23-1	TRBJ2-7	-
TGTGCCAGCAGCCCGACAGGGGGGAATTCACCCCTCCACTTT	CASSPTGGNSPLHF	few	TRBV3-1/TRBV3-2	TRBJ1-6	TRBD1
TGTGCCAGCACCACCGGGACAGGGGACCAGCCCCAGCATTTT	CASTTGTGDQPQHF	-	TRBV7-2	TRBJ1-5	TRBD1
TGTGCCAGCAGTTTCCGACAGGGCAATGAGCAGTTCTTC	CASSFRQGNEQFF	-	TRBV12-3/TRBV12-4	TRBJ2-1	TRBD1
TGCGCCAGCAGAACCTCTGGAGGCTATGGCTACACCTTC	CASRTSGGYGYTF	many	TRBV5-1	TRBJ1-2	-
TGCGCCAGCAGCCAAGACAGGACTAGCGGGATCACAGATACGCAGTATTTT	CASSQDRTSGITDTQYF	-	TRBV4-1	TRBJ2-3	TRBD2
TGTGCCAGCAGCCCAGGGACAGGGCCCTATGGCTACACCTTC	CASSPGTGPYGYTF	-	TRBV9	TRBJ1-2	TRBD1
TGTGCCAGCTCACCCCCTATTGGGGAGGGGCAGTACTTC	CASSPPIGEGQYF	once	TRBV18	TRBJ2-7	TRBD2
TGCGCCAGCAGCCAAGAAGTTGGAGGGAACAGTCAGCCCCAGCATTTT	CASSQEVGGNSQPQHF	-	TRBV4-1	TRBJ1-5	-
TGTGCCAGCAGTGAGGGGACATTTGGCTACACCTTC	CASSEGTFGYTF	many	TRBV2	TRBJ1-2	-
TGTGCCAGCAGCTCCCAGCGGGAGGGCCACTACGAGCAGTACTTC	CASSSQREGHYEQYF	-	TRBV7-6	TRBJ2-7	TRBD2
TGTGCCAGCAGCTACACTAGCGTTGGGGATACGCAGTATTTT	CASSYTSVGDTQYF	-	TRBV7-9	TRBJ2-3	TRBD2
TGTGCCAGCAGTGAATACCCGAGCGGGGGAAACACAGATACGCAGTATTTT	CASSEYPSGGNTDTQYF	few	TRBV6-1	TRBJ2-3	TRBD2
TGCGCCAGCAGCCCGGACAGGGTGAACACTGAAGCTTTCTTT	CASSPDRVNTEAFF	-	TRBV5-1	TRBJ1-1	TRBD1
TGTGCCTGGAGTGGGGTAGCGGGAAACGCCTACGAGCAGTACTTC	CAWSGVAGNAYEQYF	-	TRBV30	TRBJ2-7	TRBD2
TGTGCCAGTAGTACCCGACAGGGGTCCAGCACAGATACGCAGTATTTT	CASSTRQGSSTDTQYF	-	TRBV19	TRBJ2-3	TRBD1
TGTGCCAGCGGTCGAGGGGCGGGAGGACGGGAGCAGTACTTC	CASGRGAGGREQYF	-	TRBV6-5	TRBJ2-7	TRBD2
TGTGCCGGAGGAAGGGGGCGCACTGAAGCTTTCTTT	CAGGRGRTEAFF	-	TRBV6-5	TRBJ1-1	TRBD1
TGTGCCAGCAGCCCGGGCACAGGGGTAAAAGAGCAGTACTTC	CASSPGTGVKEQYF	-	TRBV14	TRBJ2-7	TRBD1